Below are 17 T cell receptor beta chains sequenced from a single sample in a study of breast tumors, draining lymph nodes, adjacent tissues. TCRdb redid the calling of the multiplex PCR reads with MiXCR, one entry per CDR3 protein. This sample has more than 200,000 distinct CDR3 sequences; 32% occur once, and the top ten carry about 1.4%. Axillary draining lymph nodes of breast cancer patients supplied the node samples. Input material: axillary lymph node tissue. The receptors here all came from a female donor with breast cancer. Some clones in this sample may be carry-over from other donors' samples.

To note about this clonotype: This may come from a read error, since a much larger clone is one base off. This rearrangement joins TRBV12-3 or TRBV12-4 to TRBJ2-1; 11 bases map to TRBD1. CDR3 length: 16 amino acids. The CDR3, as DNA: TGTGCCAGCAGTCCGTGGACAGGGGGCCTCTACGATGAGCAGTTCTTC. Translated: CASSPWTGGLYDEQFF.

Note on this clonotype: No conserved phenylalanine or tryptophan is present at the end of the CDR3, so a read error is the likely explanation. The DNA is left out, because the CDR3 cannot be placed on it with certainty; the CDR3 is given as TCRdb lists it. The chain carries TRBV6-1 and TRBJ1-2; TRBD1 reflects the table's D call only, with no check against the DNA. Germline CDR1 is MNHNS and CDR2 is SASEGT. The length of the CDR3 is 9 amino acids, counting both ends. This CDR3 reads CASSRGTGV.

This chain uses TRBV12-3 or TRBV12-4 with TRBJ1-3, with 8 bases aligning to TRBD1. The CDR3 covers 15 residues. The V segment lost 5 bases and the J segment 3 bases; nucleotides outside the gene matches: 6. The CDR3 loop is CASSHTTGVGNTIYF. In DNA form, the CDR3 reads TGTGCCAGCAGTCATACGACAGGGGTTGGAAACACCATATATTTT.

This clonotype has a handful of counts. J is TRBJ2-3 and V is TRBV27, with D possibly matching TRBD2 (6 bases). Deletions cut 4 bases from V and 3 bases from J, with 14 bases between. The CDR3 extends over 15 amino acids. Germline CDR1 MNHEY, CDR2 SMNVEV (reference sequence). In DNA, the CDR3 is TGTGCCAGCAGTTCCAGACTAGAGGGGACAGATACGCAGTATTTT. It specifies CASSSRLEGTDTQYF.

Remarks on this clonotype: Since no conserved phenylalanine or tryptophan closes the CDR3, a read error is the likely cause. V gene TRBV11-2 combines with J gene TRBJ1-1; 7 nucleotides match TRBD1. Germline V gives CDR1 SGHAT, CDR2 FQNNGV. This CDR3 spans 16 amino acids. The CDR3 here is CASSRSRGGLNTEAFL. The CDR3 DNA sequence: TGCGCCAGCAGCCGGAGCAGGGGGGGCTTAAACACTGAAGCTTTCTTG.

This clonotype was observed at least ten times. The J gene is TRBJ2-7, the V gene TRBV6-5, with a possible D match to TRBD1 (5 bases). Trimming took 8 bases from V and 3 from J, leaving 23 bases between them. The CDR3 runs to 16 residues. The germline V gene has CDR1 MNHEY and CDR2 SVGAGI. The CDR3 is CASDVRNPDSYYEQYF. DNA for the CDR3: TGTGCCAGCGACGTTAGGAATCCAGACAGTTACTACGAGCAGTACTTC.

This clonotype was recorded many times. The V call is TRBV7-2, the J call TRBJ2-7, with a possible D match to TRBD2 (5 bases). V was pared by 2 bases and J by 3 bases, with 11 bases between. Germline V gene lookup returns CDR1 SGHTA and CDR2 FQGNSA. The CDR3 covers 14 residues. Here the CDR3 DNA reads TGTGCCAGCAGCTTAAACCGGGATTTCTACGAGCAGTACTTC. It specifies CASSLNRDFYEQYF.

The chain recombines TRBV5-4 with TRBJ1-6; TRBD1 matches 9 bases. Germline V CDR1 and CDR2: SGHNT, YYREEE (reference sequence). The junction had 5 bases not matched to a gene; V was cut back by 4 bases and J by 6 bases. This CDR3 has 15 residues. Here the CDR3 reads CASSGTGTSNSPLHF. CDR3 sequence (DNA): TGTGCCAGCAGCGGGACAGGGACAAGTAATTCACCCCTCCACTTT.

This clonotype was recorded many times. The rearrangement uses TRBV6-6 and TRBJ2-2; TRBD2 agrees at 10 bases. The germline gives CDR1 MNHNY, CDR2 SVGAGI (reference sequence). Trimming at V came to 6 bases and at J to 2 bases, leaving 6 bases not matched to a gene. The CDR3 is made up of 16 amino acids. DNA for the CDR3: TGTGCCAGCAGAGACGGGACTAGCGTTAACACCGGGGAGCTGTTTTTT. Translated, it gives CASRDGTSVNTGELFF.

The chain couples TRBV12-3 or TRBV12-4 to TRBJ1-5; 7 nucleotides line up with TRBD1. V shed 3 bases, J shed 11 bases, and the junction held 10 bases outside the gene matches. The CDR3 length is 14 residues. The CDR3 reads CASSLVGGEETQHF. CDR3 nucleotide sequence: TGTGCCAGCAGTTTGGTAGGGGGCGAGGAGACCCAGCATTTT.

On this clonotype itself: It may be a read error: a sequence one base away is much more abundant. The CDR3 end shows no conserved phenylalanine or tryptophan, and so a read error is likely. The rearrangement joins TRBV3-1 to TRBJ2-1, with a weak D call TRBD1 (6 bases). Trimming pared 0 bases from V and 12 bases from J, leaving 12 bases between. This CDR3 comprises 13 residues. Germline V gives CDR1 LGHDT, CDR2 YNNKEL (reference sequence). The DNA of the CDR3 is TGTGCCAGCAGCCAAGACAGGGGAAGGGTGCAGTTCCTC. Amino acid sequence: CASSQDRGRVQFL.

This clonotype was seen at least ten times. The chain employs TRBV7-9 and TRBJ1-6; D unresolved. This CDR3 is 16 amino acids long. V lost 1 base and J lost 4, with 11 bases in between. Germline CDR1 reads SEHNR; CDR2 reads FQNEAQ (reference sequence). This chain's CDR3 is CASSLVSGFYNSPLHF. The DNA of the CDR3 is TGTGCCAGCAGCTTAGTGAGCGGTTTTTATAATTCACCCCTCCACTTT.

This chain links TRBV6-1 with TRBJ1-2; D is unclear. Germline V gene data show CDR1 as MNHNS and CDR2 as SASEGT. V was pared by 4 bases and J by 4 bases, with 19 bases between. There are 16 residues in the CDR3. The CDR3 reads CASSGGFGNGSYGYTF. CDR3 coding DNA: TGTGCCAGCAGTGGGGGTTTTGGGAATGGAAGCTATGGCTACACCTTC.

This clonotype was counted ten times or more. The V and J genes are TRBV6-2 or TRBV6-3 and TRBJ2-5; tentatively, D is TRBD1 or TRBD2 (5 bases each). Germline CDR1 is MNHEY and CDR2 is SVGEGT. Trimming shortened V by 6 bases and J by 5 bases, and 16 bases separated the two germline ends. The CDR3 covers 14 residues. The DNA of the CDR3 is TGTGCCAGCAGACCCGTTGGGGGAATGGAGACCCAGTACTTC. This translates into CASRPVGGMETQYF.

This clonotype came up once. A much larger clone differs from this one at a single base, so this may be a read error. The J gene is TRBJ2-7, the V gene TRBV19, with D unclear. This CDR3 has 14 residues. Germline CDR1 reads LNHDA; CDR2 reads SQIVND (reference sequence). V lost 9 bases and J 6 bases, leaving 21 bases between the germline ends. CDR3 loop: CASSHSGSFCEQYF. The CDR3 bases are TGTGCCAGCAGCCACTCCGGGTCCTTCTGCGAGCAGTACTTC.

This clonotype was recorded at least ten times. The chain couples TRBV20-1 to TRBJ1-6; D possibly corresponds to TRBD1 (6 bases). The CDR3 consists of 15 residues. Germline V lookup: CDR1 DFQATT, CDR2 SNEGSKA (reference sequence). V was pared by 6 bases and J by 14 bases, with 26 bases between. For the CDR3, the DNA is TGCAGTGCCCCGAACCTTAGGGGGACAAGCCGATCCCTCCACTTT. Amino acid sequence: CSAPNLRGTSRSLHF.

The rearrangement joins TRBV20-1 to TRBJ2-3; 13 nucleotides line up with TRBD2. In germline, CDR1 is DFQATT, CDR2 SNEGSKA (reference sequence). J gave up 3 bases and V 2 bases, and 5 bases lay outside the gene matches. CDR3 length equals 16 residues. The CDR3 loop reads CSARTGTSGTTDTQYF. As DNA, the CDR3 is TGCAGTGCTAGAACCGGGACTAGCGGGACGACAGATACGCAGTATTTT.